The 14 T cell receptor beta chains below were found in one sample sequenced in a study of shared clonotypes between healthy human individuals. Generated by immunoSEQ multiplex PCR, the TCRdb table keeps only in-frame clones and is missing some. The data show hundreds of thousands of clones, roughly 95% seen once. Only CD45RO-negative cells positively selected for CCR7 counted as naive CD8 cells, so terminally differentiated effector memory CD45RA+ cells were excluded. The material sequenced was naive CD8+ T cells sorted from blood. The receptors stem from a woman aged 25 to 45 in good health.

The chain recombines TRBV19 with TRBJ2-2, with TRBD2 matching 10 bases. The CDR3 is 15 residues long. From germline, CDR1 is LNHDA and CDR2 SQIVND (reference sequence). The ends lost 0 bases at V and 8 bases at J; junction bases unmatched: 3. The CDR3 nucleotides are TGTGCCAGTAGTATAGATGTTAGCGGGAGGGGGGAGCTGTTTTTT. Its protein product is CASSIDVSGRGELFF.

The J gene is TRBJ1-1, the V gene TRBV27, with 7 bases fitting TRBD1. The V and J ends lost 3 bases and 1 base, in that order; junction bases with no gene match: 2. The germline gives CDR1 MNHEY, CDR2 SMNVEV (reference sequence). The CDR3 runs 14 residues. The CDR3 DNA follows: TGTGCCAGCAGTTTTTCAGGGGGGAACACTGAAGCTTTCTTT. Its translation: CASSFSGGNTEAFF.

The chain joins TRBV19 to TRBJ1-2; 8 bases match TRBD1. CDR1 LNHDA and CDR2 SQIVND come from the germline V gene (reference sequence). J lost 7 bases, V lost 3 bases, and 10 bases had no gene match. This CDR3 has 15 amino acids. The CDR3 region is CASSIGDRGRGGYTF. CDR3 nucleotides: TGTGCCAGTAGTATCGGTGACAGGGGACGTGGTGGCTACACCTTC.

The chain uses TRBV6-5 and TRBJ2-7; perhaps TRBD1 as D (6 bases). This CDR3 contains 12 residues. V was cut by 6 bases and J by 7 bases, with 13 bases left in between. CDR1 is MNHEY and CDR2 is SVGAGI in the germline V gene. This CDR3 reads CASRSGTQEQYF. The CDR3 coding sequence is TGTGCCAGCAGGTCAGGGACACAAGAGCAGTACTTC.

This clone was seen a single time. V and J are TRBV19 and TRBJ2-5; D gene unclear. TRBJ2-7 matches the DNA end more closely, so the J call is doubtful. Germline assignment: CDR1 LNHDA and CDR2 SQIVND (reference sequence). The CDR3 totals 14 residues. The CDR3 is CASSMAASSYEQYF. As DNA, the CDR3 is TGTGCCAGTAGTATGGCGGCAAGCTCCTACGAGCAGTACTTC.

This clone was recorded only once. The rearrangement uses TRBV28 and TRBJ1-5; D gene uncertain. Germline lookup yields CDR1 MDHEN and CDR2 SYDVKM. The CDR3 is made up of 16 amino acids. Trimming removed 3 bases at V and 0 bases at J, with 12 bases between. This chain's CDR3 is CASSFGVLGSNQPQHF. The CDR3, as DNA: TGTGCCAGCAGTTTCGGGGTTCTGGGTAGCAATCAGCCCCAGCATTTT.

CDR3 in amino acids: CATSRQGTEAFF. For the CDR3, the DNA is TGTGCCACCAGCAGACAGGGCACTGAAGCTTTCTTT. The chain links TRBV15 to TRBJ1-1, with D possibly being TRBD1 (5 bases). The CDR3 extends over 12 amino acids. V lost 2 bases to trimming and J lost 4 bases, with 5 bases between them. Germline V gene lookup returns CDR1 LNHNV and CDR2 YYDKDF (reference sequence). The full variable domain, in which reference TRBV15 and TRBJ1-1 provide the parts outside the CDR3, is DAMVIQNPRYQVTQFGKPVTLSCSQTLNHNVMYWYQQKSSQAPKLLFHYYDKDFNNEADTPDNFQSRRPNTSFCFLDIRSPGLGDTAMYLCATSRQGTEAFFGQGTRLTVV.

This clone has more than one count but fewer than ten. V usage is TRBV19 and J usage is TRBJ2-7, with 8 positions matching TRBD1. V was clipped by 5 bases and J by 5 bases; unmatched bases: 11. CDR1 is LNHDA and CDR2 is SQIVND in the germline V gene (reference sequence). The length of the CDR3 is 15 residues. CDR3 amino acids: CASSVTGGSFHEQYF. For the CDR3, the DNA is TGTGCCAGTAGTGTCACAGGGGGATCTTTCCACGAGCAGTACTTC.

The rearrangement links TRBV5-8 to TRBJ2-7, with D possibly matching TRBD2 (7 bases). This CDR3 has 13 amino acids. Germline lookup yields CDR1 SGHTS and CDR2 YDEGEE. The V gene lost 0 bases and the J gene lost 6 bases, with 10 bases spanning the gap. CDR3 residues: CASSLEGGREQYF. The CDR3 DNA follows: TGTGCCAGCAGCTTGGAGGGGGGGCGCGAGCAGTACTTC.

This chain joins TRBV28 and TRBJ2-1, with 8 bases that match TRBD2. Per germline, CDR1 MDHEN and CDR2 SYDVKM. V shed 10 bases, J shed 4 bases, and the junction held 6 bases outside the gene matches. The CDR3 runs to 13 residues. For the CDR3, the DNA is TGTGCCACAAGCGGGAGTTGGTACAATGAGCAGTTCTTC. This encodes CATSGSWYNEQFF. The whole variable domain, remainder taken from reference TRBV28 and TRBJ2-1, is DVKVTQSSRYLVKRTGEKVFLECVQDMDHENMFWYRQDPGLGLRLIYFSYDVKMKEKGDIPEGYSVSREKKERFSLILESASTNQTSMYLCATSGSWYNEQFFGPGTRLTVL.

The rearrangement links TRBV27 to TRBJ1-2; D gene unclear. V lost 6 bases, J lost 0 bases, and 17 bases lay in between. In germline, CDR1 is MNHEY, CDR2 SMNVEV (reference sequence). The CDR3 is 16 amino acids. This CDR3 reads CASSRNGATANYGYTF. The CDR3 coding sequence is TGTGCCAGCAGCCGGAACGGTGCGACGGCTAACTATGGCTACACCTTC.

The chain has TRBV28 and TRBJ1-2, with D unclear. The CDR3 is 14 residues long. In germline, CDR1 is MDHEN, CDR2 SYDVKM. V lost 5 bases, J lost 4 bases, and 14 bases lay in between. The CDR3 DNA reads as TGTGCCAGCAGTATCCCCGGGGATATCTATGGCTACACCTTC. Residues: CASSIPGDIYGYTF.

V and J are TRBV5-6 and TRBJ1-2; TRBD1 matches at 7 bases. Germline CDR1 is SGHDT and CDR2 is YYEEEE. The CDR3 spans 14 residues. After removal of 3 bases from V and 2 bases from J, the junction contained 4 bases not matched to a gene. The CDR3 is CASSSWTGNYGYTF. The DNA for the CDR3 is TGTGCCAGCAGCTCTTGGACAGGAAACTATGGCTACACCTTC.

The rearrangement uses TRBV13 and TRBJ2-5; maybe TRBD1 (7 bases). TRBJ2-7 matches the DNA end more closely, so the J call is doubtful. This CDR3 is built from 16 residues. Germline loops: CDR1 PRHDT, CDR2 FYEKMQ (reference sequence). CDR3: CASSPMVGQEGYEQYF. As DNA, the CDR3 is TGTGCCAGCAGCCCCATGGTCGGACAGGAGGGCTACGAGCAGTACTTC.